The source of this T cell receptor beta chain is a study of T cell changes during pregnancy in multiple sclerosis. Germline V gene sequence: CDR1 SGHRS, CDR2 YFSETQ. The V gene lost 1 base and the J gene lost 4 bases, with 6 bases spanning the gap. The CDR3 runs to 13 residues. Some clones are missing from TCRdb's copy, which holds only in-frame ones; the method was immunoSEQ multiplex PCR. The sample shows 100,000 or so clones, approximately 92% of them seen only once. Sequencing used peripheral blood, obtained in the second trimester of pregnancy. The chain uses TRBV5-1 and TRBJ2-1; no definite D call. The origin of this receptor is a female donor with multiple sclerosis, enrolled in a pregnancy study. The CDR3 reads CASSLPTYNEQFF. CDR3 nucleotides: TGCGCCAGCAGCTTGCCGACATACAATGAGCAGTTCTTC.